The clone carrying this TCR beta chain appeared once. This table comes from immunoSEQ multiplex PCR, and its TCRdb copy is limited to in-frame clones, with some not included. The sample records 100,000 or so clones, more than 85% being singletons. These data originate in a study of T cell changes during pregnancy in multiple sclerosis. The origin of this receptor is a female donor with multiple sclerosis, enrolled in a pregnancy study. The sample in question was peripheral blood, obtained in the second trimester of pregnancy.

CDR3 in amino acids: CASSLGQLNYGYTF. The CDR3 nucleotides are TGTGCCAGCAGCTTAGGACAGCTCAACTATGGCTACACCTTC. The V gene is TRBV7-2, the J gene TRBJ1-2; D might be TRBD1 (5 bases). CDR1 SGHTA and CDR2 FQGNSA come from the germline V gene. The CDR3 extends over 14 amino acids. V lost 1 base and J lost 2, with 8 bases in between.